This TCR beta chain originates from a study of blood T cells in healthy people across ages. Study-level findings and limits: PBMCs were not sorted, which prevented a conclusive comparison of naive versus antigen-experienced cells. A roughly linear age-dependent decrease characterized TCR beta diversity per million T cells. TCR beta diversity correlated strongly with naive T cell percentage.

V gave up 1 base and J gave up 6 bases, with 10 bases separating them. The CDR3 is made up of 15 amino acids. Per germline, CDR1 MNHNS and CDR2 SASEGT. About this clonotype: The antigen is not known.

Primed by a sample-barcoded 5' primer and a J-beta primer mix, a second PCR proceeded for about 7 to 11 cycles. TCRdb fed the 5' RACE reads into MiXCR, producing one record per CDR3 protein. The data contain about 640,000 distinct CDR3 sequences, approximately 30% of them singletons. The sequence derives from an elderly woman in good health. Sample: blood. The chain links TRBV6-1 to TRBJ1-6, with TRBD1 as a possible D gene (5 bases). CDR3 in DNA: TGTGCCAGCAGTGAAGTGCAGGGAGGTAATTCACCCCTCCACTTT. Its translation is CASSEVQGGNSPLHF.